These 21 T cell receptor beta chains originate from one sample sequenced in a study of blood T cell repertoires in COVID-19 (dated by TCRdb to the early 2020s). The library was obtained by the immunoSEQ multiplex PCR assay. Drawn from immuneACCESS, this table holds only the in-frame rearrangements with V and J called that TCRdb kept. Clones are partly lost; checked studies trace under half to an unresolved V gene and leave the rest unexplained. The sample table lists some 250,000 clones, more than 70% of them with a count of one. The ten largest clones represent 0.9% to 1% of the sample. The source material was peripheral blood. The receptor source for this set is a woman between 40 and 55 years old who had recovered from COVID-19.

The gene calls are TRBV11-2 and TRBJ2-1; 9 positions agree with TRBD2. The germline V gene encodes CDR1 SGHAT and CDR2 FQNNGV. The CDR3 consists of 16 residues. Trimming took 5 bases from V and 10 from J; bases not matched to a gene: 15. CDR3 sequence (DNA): TGTGCCAGCAGCCCCTTGCGGGAGGGCCCCCCGGGAGAGCAGTTCTTC. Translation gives CASSPLREGPPGEQFF.

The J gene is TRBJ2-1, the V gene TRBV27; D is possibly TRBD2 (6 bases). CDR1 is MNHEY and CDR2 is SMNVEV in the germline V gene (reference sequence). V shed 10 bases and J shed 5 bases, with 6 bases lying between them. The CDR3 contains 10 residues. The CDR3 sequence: CATGDNEQFF. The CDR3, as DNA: TGTGCCACGGGAGACAATGAGCAGTTCTTC.

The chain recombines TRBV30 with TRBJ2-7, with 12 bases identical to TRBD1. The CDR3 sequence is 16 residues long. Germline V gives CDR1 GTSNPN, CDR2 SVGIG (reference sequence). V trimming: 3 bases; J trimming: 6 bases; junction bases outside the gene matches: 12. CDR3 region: CAWRPPPGQGAPEQYF. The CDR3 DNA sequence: TGTGCCTGGAGACCTCCCCCGGGACAGGGGGCCCCCGAGCAGTACTTC.

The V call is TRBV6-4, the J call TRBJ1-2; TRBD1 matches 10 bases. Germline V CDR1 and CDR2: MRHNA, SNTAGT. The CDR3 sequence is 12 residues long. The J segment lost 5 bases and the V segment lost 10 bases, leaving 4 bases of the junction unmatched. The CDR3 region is CAKPGQGYGYTF. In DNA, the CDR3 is TGTGCCAAGCCGGGACAGGGGTATGGCTACACCTTC.

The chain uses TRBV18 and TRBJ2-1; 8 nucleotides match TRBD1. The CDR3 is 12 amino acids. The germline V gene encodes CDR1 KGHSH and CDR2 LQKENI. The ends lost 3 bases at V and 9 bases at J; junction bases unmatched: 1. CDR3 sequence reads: CASSPRGPEQFF. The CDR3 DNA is TGTGCCAGCTCACCCAGGGGGCCTGAGCAGTTCTTC.

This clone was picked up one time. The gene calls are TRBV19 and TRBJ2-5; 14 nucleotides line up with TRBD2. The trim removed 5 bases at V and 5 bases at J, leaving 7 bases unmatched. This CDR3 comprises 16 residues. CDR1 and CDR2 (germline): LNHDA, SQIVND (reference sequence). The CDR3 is CASSLTTSGRVETQYF. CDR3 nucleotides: TGTGCCAGTAGTCTCACGACTAGCGGGAGGGTGGAGACCCAGTACTTC.

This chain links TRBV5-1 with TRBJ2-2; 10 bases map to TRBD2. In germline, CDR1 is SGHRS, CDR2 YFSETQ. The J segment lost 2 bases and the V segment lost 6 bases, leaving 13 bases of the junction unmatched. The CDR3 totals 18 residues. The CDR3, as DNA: TGCGCCAGCACCACGGGGGTCGGACTAGCGGCAAACACCGGGGAGCTGTTTTTT. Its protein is CASTTGVGLAANTGELFF.

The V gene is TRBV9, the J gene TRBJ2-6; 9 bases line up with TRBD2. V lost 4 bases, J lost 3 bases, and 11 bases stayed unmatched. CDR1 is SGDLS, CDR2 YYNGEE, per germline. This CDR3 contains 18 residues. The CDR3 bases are TGTGCCAGCAGCTTCCGGAGCGGGGGGCTGGTTGGGGCCAACGTCCTGACTTTC. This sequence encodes CASSFRSGGLVGANVLTF.

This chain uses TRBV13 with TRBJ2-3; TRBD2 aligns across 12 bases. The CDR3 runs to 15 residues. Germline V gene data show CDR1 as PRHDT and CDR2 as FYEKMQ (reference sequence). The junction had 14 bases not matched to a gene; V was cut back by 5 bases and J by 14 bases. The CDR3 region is CASSQGGLAGPNGYF. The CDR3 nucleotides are TGTGCCAGCAGCCAAGGGGGACTAGCGGGCCCTAACGGGTATTTT.

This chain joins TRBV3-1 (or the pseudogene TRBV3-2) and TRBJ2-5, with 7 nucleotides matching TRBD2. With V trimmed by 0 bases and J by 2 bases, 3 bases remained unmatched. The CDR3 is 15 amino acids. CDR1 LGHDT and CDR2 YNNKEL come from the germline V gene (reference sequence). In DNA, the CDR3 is TGTGCCAGCAGCCAAGACCCCGGGGGGCAAGAGACCCAGTACTTC. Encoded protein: CASSQDPGGQETQYF.

CDR3 DNA sequence: TGCAGTGCTAGTTCCGCAGACCCTCTAGCTAACTATGGCTACACCTTC. This gives the protein CSASSADPLANYGYTF. The rearrangement links TRBV20-1 to TRBJ1-2; the D is unclear. The germline CDR1 and CDR2 sequences are DFQATT and SNEGSKA (reference sequence). Trimming left V 3 bases short and J 0 bases short, with 17 bases between. The CDR3 sequence is 16 residues long.

DNA for the CDR3: TGTGCCAGTAGTATAGGACAGGGGGCTTACACTGAAGCTTTCTTT. Protein product: CASSIGQGAYTEAFF. The V gene is TRBV19, the J gene TRBJ1-1; 10 nucleotides line up with TRBD1. J was trimmed by 3 bases and V by 1 base; bases with no gene match: 2. CDR1 and CDR2 (germline): LNHDA, SQIVND (reference sequence). The CDR3 has 15 amino acids.

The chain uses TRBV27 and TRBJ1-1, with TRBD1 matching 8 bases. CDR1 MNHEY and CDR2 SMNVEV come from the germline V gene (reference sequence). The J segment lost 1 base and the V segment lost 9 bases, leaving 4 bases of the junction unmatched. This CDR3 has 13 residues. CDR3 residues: CARRTGRNTEAFF. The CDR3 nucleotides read TGTGCCAGGAGGACAGGGAGGAACACTGAAGCTTTCTTT.

The chain's CDR3 is CASSQAGEAGAQHF. The CDR3 nucleotides read TGTGCCAGCAGCCAAGCGGGGGAGGCCGGGGCCCAGCATTTT. J is TRBJ1-5 and V is TRBV4-2; possible D gene TRBD1, 5 bases. Trimming took 1 base from V and 11 from J, leaving 15 bases between them. The CDR3 has 14 amino acids. CDR1 is LGHNA, CDR2 YNFKEQ, per germline.

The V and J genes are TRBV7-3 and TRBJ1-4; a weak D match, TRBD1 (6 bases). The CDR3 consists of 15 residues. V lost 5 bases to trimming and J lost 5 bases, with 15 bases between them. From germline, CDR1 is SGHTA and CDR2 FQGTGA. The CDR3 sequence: CASSQNPGANEKLFF. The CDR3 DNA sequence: TGTGCCAGCAGCCAAAACCCAGGGGCGAATGAAAAACTGTTTTTT.

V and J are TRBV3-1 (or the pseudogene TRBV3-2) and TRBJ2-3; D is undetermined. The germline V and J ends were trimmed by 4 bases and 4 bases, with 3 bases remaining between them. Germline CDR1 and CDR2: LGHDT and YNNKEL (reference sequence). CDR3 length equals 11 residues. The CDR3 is CASSRPDTQYF. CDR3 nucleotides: TGTGCCAGCAGCCGGCCAGATACGCAGTATTTT.

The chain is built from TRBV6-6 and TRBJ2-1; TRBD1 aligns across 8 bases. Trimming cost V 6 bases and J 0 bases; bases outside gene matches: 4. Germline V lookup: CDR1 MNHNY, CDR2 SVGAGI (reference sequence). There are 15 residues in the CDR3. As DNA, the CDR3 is TGTGCCAGCAGCGACAGGGGAAACTCCTACAATGAGCAGTTCTTC. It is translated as CASSDRGNSYNEQFF.

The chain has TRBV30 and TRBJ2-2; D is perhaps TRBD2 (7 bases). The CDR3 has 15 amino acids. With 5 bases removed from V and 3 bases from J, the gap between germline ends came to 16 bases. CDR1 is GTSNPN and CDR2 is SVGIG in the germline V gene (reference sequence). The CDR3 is CAWARRGLHTGELFF. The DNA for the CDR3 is TGTGCCTGGGCCCGCAGGGGACTACACACCGGGGAGCTGTTTTTT.

Here the CDR3 reads CAWSVLAPGRETQYF. The CDR3 DNA reads as TGTGCCTGGAGTGTACTAGCGCCAGGGAGGGAGACCCAGTACTTC. This chain connects TRBV30 to TRBJ2-5; 7 nucleotides match TRBD2. The CDR3 has 15 residues. With 0 bases clipped from V and 5 bases from J, the junction kept 9 bases outside the gene matches. CDR1 is GTSNPN and CDR2 is SVGIG in the germline V gene (reference sequence).

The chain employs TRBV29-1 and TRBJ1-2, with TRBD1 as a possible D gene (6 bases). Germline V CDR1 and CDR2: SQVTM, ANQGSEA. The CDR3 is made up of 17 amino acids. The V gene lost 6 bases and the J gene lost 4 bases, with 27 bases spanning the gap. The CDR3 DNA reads TGCAGCGTGGAGGACCGGGACAAGGGCCGGGCGATCTATGGCTACACCTTC. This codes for CSVEDRDKGRAIYGYTF. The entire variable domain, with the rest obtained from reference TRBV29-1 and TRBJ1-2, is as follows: SAVISQKPSRDICQRGTSLTIQCQVDSQVTMMFWYRQQPGQSLTLIATANQGSEATYESGFVIDKFPISRPNLTFSTLTVSNMSPEDSSIYLCSVEDRDKGRAIYGYTFGSGTRLTVV.

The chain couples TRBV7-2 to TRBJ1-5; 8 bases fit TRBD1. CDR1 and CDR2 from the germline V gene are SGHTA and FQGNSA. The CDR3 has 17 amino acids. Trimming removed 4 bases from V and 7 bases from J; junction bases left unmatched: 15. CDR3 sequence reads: CASSSDHGQGWMQPQHF. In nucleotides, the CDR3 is TGTGCCAGCAGCTCCGACCATGGACAGGGTTGGATGCAGCCCCAGCATTTT.